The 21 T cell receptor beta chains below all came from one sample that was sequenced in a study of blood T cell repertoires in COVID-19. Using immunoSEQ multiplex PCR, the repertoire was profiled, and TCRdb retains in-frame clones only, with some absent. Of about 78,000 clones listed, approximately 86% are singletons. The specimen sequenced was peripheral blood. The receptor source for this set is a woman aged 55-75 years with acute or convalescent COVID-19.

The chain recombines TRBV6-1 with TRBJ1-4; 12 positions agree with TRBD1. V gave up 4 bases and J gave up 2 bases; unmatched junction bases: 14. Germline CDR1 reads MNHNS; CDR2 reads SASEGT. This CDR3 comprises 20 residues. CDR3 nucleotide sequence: TGTGCCAGCAGTGTGTCCGGGACAGGGGGCCTTAGTTCGACTAATGAAAAACTGTTTTTT. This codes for CASSVSGTGGLSSTNEKLFF.

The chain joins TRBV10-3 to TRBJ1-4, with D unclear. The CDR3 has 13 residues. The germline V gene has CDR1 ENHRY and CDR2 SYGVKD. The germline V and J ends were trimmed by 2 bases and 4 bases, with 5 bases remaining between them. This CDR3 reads CAISERHNEKLFF. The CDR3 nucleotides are TGTGCCATCAGTGAGAGACATAATGAAAAACTGTTTTTT.

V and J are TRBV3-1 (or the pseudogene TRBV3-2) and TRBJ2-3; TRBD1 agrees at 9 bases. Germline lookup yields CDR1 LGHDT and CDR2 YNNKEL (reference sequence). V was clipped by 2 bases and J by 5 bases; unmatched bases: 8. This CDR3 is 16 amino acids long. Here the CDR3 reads CASSQWWTGVLDTQYF. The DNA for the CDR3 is TGTGCCAGCAGCCAATGGTGGACAGGGGTGTTAGATACGCAGTATTTT.

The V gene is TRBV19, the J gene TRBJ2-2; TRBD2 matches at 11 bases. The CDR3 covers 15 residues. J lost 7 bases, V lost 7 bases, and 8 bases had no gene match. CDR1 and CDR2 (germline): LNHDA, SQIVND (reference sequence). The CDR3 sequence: CASTSLAGEGGELFF. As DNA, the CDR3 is TGTGCCAGTACATCACTAGCGGGAGAAGGCGGGGAGCTGTTTTTT.

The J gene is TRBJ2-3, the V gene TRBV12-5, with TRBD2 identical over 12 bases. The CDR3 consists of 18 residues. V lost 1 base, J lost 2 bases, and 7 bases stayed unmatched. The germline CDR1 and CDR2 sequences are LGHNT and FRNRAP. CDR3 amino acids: CASGLGLAGVGTTDTQYF. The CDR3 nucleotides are TGTGCTAGTGGTTTGGGACTAGCGGGAGTTGGTACCACAGATACGCAGTATTTT.

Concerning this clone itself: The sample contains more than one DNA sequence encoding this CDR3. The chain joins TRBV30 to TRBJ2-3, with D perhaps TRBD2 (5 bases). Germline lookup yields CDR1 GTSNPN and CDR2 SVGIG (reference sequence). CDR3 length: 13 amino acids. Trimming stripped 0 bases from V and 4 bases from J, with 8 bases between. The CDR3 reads CAWSVRRADTQYF. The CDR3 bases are TGTGCCTGGAGTGTGAGGCGGGCAGATACGCAGTATTTT.

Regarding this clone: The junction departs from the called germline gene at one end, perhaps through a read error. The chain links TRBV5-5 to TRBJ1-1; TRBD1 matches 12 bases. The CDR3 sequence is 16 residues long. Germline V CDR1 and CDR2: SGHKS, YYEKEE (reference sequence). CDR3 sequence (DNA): TGTGCCAGCAGGGGGACAGGGGGCGCTGATTTCACTGAAGTTTTCTTT. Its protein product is CASRGTGGADFTEVFF. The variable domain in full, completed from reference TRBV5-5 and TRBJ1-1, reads DAGVTQSPTHLIKTRGQQVTLRCSPISGHKSVSWYQQVLGQGPQFIFQYYEKEERGRGNFPDRFSARQFPNYSSELNVNALLLGDSALYLCASRGTGGADFTEVFFGQGTRLTVV.

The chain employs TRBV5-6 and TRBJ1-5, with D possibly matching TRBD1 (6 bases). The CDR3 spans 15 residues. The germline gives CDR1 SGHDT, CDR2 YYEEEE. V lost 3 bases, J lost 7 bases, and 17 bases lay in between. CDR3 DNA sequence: TGTGCCAGCAGCTCCCTGGCAGGGGAGGGACAGCCCCAGCATTTT. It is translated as CASSSLAGEGQPQHF.

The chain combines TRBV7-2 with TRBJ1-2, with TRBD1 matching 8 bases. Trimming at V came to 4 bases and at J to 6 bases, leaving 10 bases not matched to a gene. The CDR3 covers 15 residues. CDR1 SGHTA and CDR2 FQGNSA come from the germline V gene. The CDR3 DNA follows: TGTGCCAGCAGCTCAAGTCTGACAGGGGCCGATGGCTACACCTTC. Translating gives CASSSSLTGADGYTF.

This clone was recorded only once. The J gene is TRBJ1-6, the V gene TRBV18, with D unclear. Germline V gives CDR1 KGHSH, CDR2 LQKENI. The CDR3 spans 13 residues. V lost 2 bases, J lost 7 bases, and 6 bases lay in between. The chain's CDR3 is CASSPGRNSPLHF. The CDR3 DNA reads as TGTGCCAGCTCACCAGGGAGGAATTCACCCCTCCACTTT.

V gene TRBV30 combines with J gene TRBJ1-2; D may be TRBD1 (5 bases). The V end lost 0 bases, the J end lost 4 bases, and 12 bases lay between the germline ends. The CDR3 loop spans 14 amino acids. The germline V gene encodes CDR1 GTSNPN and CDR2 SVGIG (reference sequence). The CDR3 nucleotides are TGTGCCTGGAGTGTAAAGGGGATCCCCTATGGCTACACCTTC. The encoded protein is CAWSVKGIPYGYTF.

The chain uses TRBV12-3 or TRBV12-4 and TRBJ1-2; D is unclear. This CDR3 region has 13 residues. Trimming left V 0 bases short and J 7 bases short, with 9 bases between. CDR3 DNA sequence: TGTGCCAGCAGTTTAGCGTTCGGAGCTGGCTACACCTTC. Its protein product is CASSLAFGAGYTF.

This CDR3 is CASSAQTQGGTEAFF. The DNA of the CDR3 is TGTGCCAGCAGCGCACAAACTCAAGGAGGGACTGAAGCTTTCTTT. The V and J genes are TRBV5-4 and TRBJ1-1; D unresolved. V was cut by 4 bases and J by 5 bases, with 18 bases left in between. Germline loops: CDR1 SGHNT, CDR2 YYREEE (reference sequence). This CDR3 contains 15 residues. Drawing the rest from reference TRBV5-4 and TRBJ1-1, the complete variable domain is ETGVTQSPTHLIKTRGQQVTLRCSSQSGHNTVSWYQQALGQGPQFIFQYYREEENGRGNFPPRFSGLQFPNYSSELNVNALELDDSALYLCASSAQTQGGTEAFFGQGTRLTVV.

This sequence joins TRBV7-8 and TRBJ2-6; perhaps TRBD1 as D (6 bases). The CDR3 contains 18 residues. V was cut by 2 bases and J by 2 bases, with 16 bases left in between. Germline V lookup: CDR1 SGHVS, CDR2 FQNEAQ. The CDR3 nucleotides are TGTGCCAGCAGCTTAAGGAGGACAGTCACAGCTGGGGCCAACGTCCTGACTTTC. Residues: CASSLRRTVTAGANVLTF. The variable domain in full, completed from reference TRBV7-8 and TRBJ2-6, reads GAGVSQSPRYKVAKRGQDVALRCDPISGHVSLFWYQQALGQGPEFLTYFQNEAQLDKSGLPSDRFFAERPEGSVSTLKIQRTQQEDSAVYLCASSLRRTVTAGANVLTFGAGSRLTVL.

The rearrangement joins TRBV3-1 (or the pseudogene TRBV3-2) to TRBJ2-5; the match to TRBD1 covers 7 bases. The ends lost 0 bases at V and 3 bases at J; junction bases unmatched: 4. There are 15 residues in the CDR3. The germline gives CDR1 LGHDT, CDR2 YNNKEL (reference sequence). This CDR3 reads CASSQDFTGEETQYF. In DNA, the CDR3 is TGTGCCAGCAGCCAAGATTTTACAGGGGAAGAGACCCAGTACTTC.

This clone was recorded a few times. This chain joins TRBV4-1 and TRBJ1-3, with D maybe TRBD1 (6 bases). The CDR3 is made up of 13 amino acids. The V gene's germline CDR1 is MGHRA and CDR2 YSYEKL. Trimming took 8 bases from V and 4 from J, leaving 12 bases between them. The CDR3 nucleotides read TGCGCCAGCGCTACGACAGGAGGAAACACCATATATTTT. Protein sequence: CASATTGGNTIYF.

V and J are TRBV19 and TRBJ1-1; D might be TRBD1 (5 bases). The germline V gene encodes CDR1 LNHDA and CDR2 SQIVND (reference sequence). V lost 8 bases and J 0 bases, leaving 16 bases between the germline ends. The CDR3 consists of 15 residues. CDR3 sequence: CASGAGPYMNTEAFF. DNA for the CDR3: TGTGCCAGTGGGGCAGGTCCTTACATGAACACTGAAGCTTTCTTT. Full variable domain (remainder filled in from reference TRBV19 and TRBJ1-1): DGGITQSPKYLFRKEGQNVTLSCEQNLNHDAMYWYRQDPGQGLRLIYYSQIVNDFQKGDIAEGYSVSREKKESFPLTVTSAQKNPTAFYLCASGAGPYMNTEAFFGQGTRLTVV.

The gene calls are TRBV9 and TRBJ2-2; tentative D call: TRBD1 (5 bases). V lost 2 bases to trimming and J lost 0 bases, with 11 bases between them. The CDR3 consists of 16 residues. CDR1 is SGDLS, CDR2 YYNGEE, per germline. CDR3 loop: CASSVRQSPNTGELFF. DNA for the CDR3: TGTGCCAGCAGCGTGAGACAGAGTCCGAACACCGGGGAGCTGTTTTTT.

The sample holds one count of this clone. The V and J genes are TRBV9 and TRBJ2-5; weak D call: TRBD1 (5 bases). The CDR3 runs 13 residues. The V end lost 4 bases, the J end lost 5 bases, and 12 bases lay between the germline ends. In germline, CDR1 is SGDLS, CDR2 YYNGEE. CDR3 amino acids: CASSSGMGETQYF. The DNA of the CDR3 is TGTGCCAGCAGCTCAGGGATGGGCGAGACCCAGTACTTC. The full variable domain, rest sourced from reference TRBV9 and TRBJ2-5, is DSGVTQTPKHLITATGQRVTLRCSPRSGDLSVYWYQQSLDQGLQFLIQYYNGEERAKGNILERFSAQQFPDLHSELNLSSLELGDSALYFCASSSGMGETQYFGPGTRLLVL.

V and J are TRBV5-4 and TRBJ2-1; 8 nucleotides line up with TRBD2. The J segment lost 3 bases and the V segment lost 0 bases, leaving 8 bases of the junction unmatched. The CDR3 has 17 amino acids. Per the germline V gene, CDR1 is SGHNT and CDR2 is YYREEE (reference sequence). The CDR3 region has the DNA TGTGCCAGCAGCTTGGAGCCGAGCGGGGGCCTCTACAATGAGCAGTTCTTC. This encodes CASSLEPSGGLYNEQFF.

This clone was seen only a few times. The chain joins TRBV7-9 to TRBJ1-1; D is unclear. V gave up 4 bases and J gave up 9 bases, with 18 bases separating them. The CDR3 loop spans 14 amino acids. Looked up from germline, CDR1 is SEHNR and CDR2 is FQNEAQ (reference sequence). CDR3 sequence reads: CASSSGSGVEKAFF. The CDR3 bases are TGTGCCAGCAGCTCCGGGTCCGGGGTGGAGAAAGCTTTCTTT.